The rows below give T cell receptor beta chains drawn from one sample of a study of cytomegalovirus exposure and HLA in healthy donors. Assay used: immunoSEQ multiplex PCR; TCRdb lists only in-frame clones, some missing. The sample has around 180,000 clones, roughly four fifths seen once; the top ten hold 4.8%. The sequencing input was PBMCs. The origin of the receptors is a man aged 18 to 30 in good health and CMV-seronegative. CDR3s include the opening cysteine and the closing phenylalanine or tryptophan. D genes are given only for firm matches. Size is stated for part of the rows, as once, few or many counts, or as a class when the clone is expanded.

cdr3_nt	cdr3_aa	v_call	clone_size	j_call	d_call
TGTGCCAGCAGCTTATTCGGGGGACAGACCTACGAGCAGTACTTC	CASSLFGGQTYEQYF	TRBV11-3	-	TRBJ2-7	-
TGTGCCAGCAGCTTGAATGGAGTTAGCAATCAGCCCCAGCATTTT	CASSLNGVSNQPQHF	TRBV27	-	TRBJ1-5	-
TGTGCCAGTAGTATACTACCGGGACAGGGTTCCTACGAGCAGTACTTC	CASSILPGQGSYEQYF	TRBV19	-	TRBJ2-7	TRBD1
TGTGCCAGCAGTTTATCGGGGGGAAAGCAGTACTTC	CASSLSGGKQYF	TRBV27	-	TRBJ2-7	-
TGTGCCAGCAGCAACAGGGGGATCAATCAGCCCCAGCATTTT	CASSNRGINQPQHF	TRBV28	-	TRBJ1-5	TRBD1
TGTGCCAGCAGTTCGAAGCCGGGACAGGGGGCCCGATACTCCTACGAGCAGTACTTC	CASSSKPGQGARYSYEQYF	TRBV28	-	TRBJ2-7	TRBD1
TGTGCCAGCAGTGAAGAGGGACAGAGCAATCAGCCCCAGCATTTT	CASSEEGQSNQPQHF	TRBV6-1	-	TRBJ1-5	TRBD1
TGTGCCAGCAGGGGCAGGGGGGAGACCCAGTACTTC	CASRGRGETQYF	TRBV27	once	TRBJ2-5	TRBD1
TGTGCCAGCAGTCCCACAGGGCCGACCTACGAGCAGTACTTC	CASSPTGPTYEQYF	TRBV6-5	-	TRBJ2-7	-
TGTGCCAGCAGCTTAGGAGGGGGAACCGGGGAGCTGTTTTTT	CASSLGGGTGELFF	TRBV7-9	-	TRBJ2-2	-
TGTGCCAGCAGTAAGGGACAGGTACAAGAGACCCAGTACTTC	CASSKGQVQETQYF	TRBV2	-	TRBJ2-5	TRBD1
TGTGCCAGCAGTACGACAATGGCCACCTACGAGCAGTACTTC	CASSTTMATYEQYF	TRBV6-1	-	TRBJ2-7	-
TGTGCCAGCAGCCTCAGAGGCAGGGTAGGCAACGAGCAGTACTTC	CASSLRGRVGNEQYF	TRBV9	-	TRBJ2-7	-
TGTGCCAGCAGTAAACAGGGGACAACCTACGAGCAGTACTTC	CASSKQGTTYEQYF	TRBV6-5	-	TRBJ2-7	TRBD1
TGTGCCAGCTCACCGCCCGCCCAGTCCTATGGCTACACCTTC	CASSPPAQSYGYTF	TRBV18	-	TRBJ1-2	-